The source of this TCR beta chain is a study of T cell responses to AZD1222 COVID-19 vaccine. Study-level results: The donor group comprised mostly white British people and more females; the analysis possibly underestimated clonal diversity.

As for this clone: What it recognizes is unknown.

Second doses at about 4 or about 12 weeks were pooled. Method: immunoSEQ multiplex PCR; TCRdb's copy keeps in-frame clones and lacks some. The sample includes more than 150,000 clones, nearly 95% seen only once; the top ten take around 1.9%. This sample comprised peripheral blood, obtained 28 days after the second AZD1222 dose. This TCR was recovered from an adult who received the AZD1222 COVID-19 vaccine.

The CDR3 DNA reads as TGTGCCACCGGCAGTAGGTACGAGCAGTACTTC. Translating gives CATGSRYEQYF. The gene calls are TRBV24-1 and TRBJ2-7, with D hard to call. The CDR3 spans 11 residues. The V gene lost 9 bases and the J gene lost 4 bases, with 9 bases spanning the gap. The V gene's germline CDR1 is KGHDR and CDR2 SFDVKD.